The 15 T cell receptor beta chains listed next were all sequenced from one sample in a study of technical replicates of blood from a few donors. The repertoire was sequenced with immunoSEQ multiplex PCR; TCRdb's copy has only in-frame clones and lacks some. This sample has 91,000 or so clones, with about 95% found just once. The specimen was T cells isolated from PBMCs. The receptors derive from a human donor in good health.

The chain combines TRBV19 with TRBJ1-5, with D possibly TRBD1 on 5 matching bases. Germline-derived CDR1 and CDR2 are LNHDA and SQIVND (reference sequence). The CDR3 spans 13 residues. The V end was cut by 3 bases, the J end by 7 bases, with 10 bases between. This CDR3 is CASSIQTAQPQHF. The DNA of the CDR3 is TGTGCCAGTAGTATCCAGACAGCCCAGCCCCAGCATTTT.

The chain uses TRBV5-6 and TRBJ2-3; D is ambiguous. Trimming took 4 bases from V and 2 from J, leaving 8 bases between them. The length of the CDR3 is 13 residues. CDR1 SGHDT and CDR2 YYEEEE come from the germline V gene. As DNA, the CDR3 is TGTGCCAGCAGCCTAGGTCCCACAGATACGCAGTATTTT. Its protein product is CASSLGPTDTQYF.

Note on this clone: Other DNA variants within this sample encode the same CDR3. The genes are TRBV2 and TRBJ2-7; D gene ambiguous. With 5 bases removed from V and 3 bases from J, the gap between germline ends came to 5 bases. CDR3 length: 11 amino acids. CDR1 and CDR2 (germline): SNHLY, FYNNEI. CDR3 bases: TGTGCCAGCAGTTACAGCTACGAGCAGTACTTC. Amino acid sequence: CASSYSYEQYF.

This clone occurred once. Here the CDR3 DNA reads TGTGCCAGCATTCGACTAGCGGGGGAGACTTACAATGAGCAGTTCTTC. Translating it yields CASIRLAGETYNEQFF. The chain is built from TRBV2 and TRBJ2-1; 12 bases match TRBD2. The V and J ends lost 7 bases and 4 bases, in that order; junction bases with no gene match: 8. The CDR3 runs 16 residues. CDR1 is SNHLY, CDR2 FYNNEI, per germline.

This clone was observed a handful of times. Other DNA sequences within the sample encode an identical CDR3. This sequence joins TRBV20-1 and TRBJ2-1, with D tentatively TRBD2 (5 bases). The CDR3 totals 11 residues. Germline CDR1 DFQATT, CDR2 SNEGSKA (reference sequence). The germline V and J ends were trimmed by 6 bases and 5 bases, with 8 bases remaining between them. The CDR3 loop is CSARRDNEQFF. The CDR3 DNA is TGCAGTGCCAGGCGGGACAATGAGCAGTTCTTC.

The J gene is TRBJ1-2, the V gene TRBV2; D gene unclear. CDR3 length: 15 amino acids. V gave up 3 bases and J gave up 0 bases, with 11 bases separating them. Per germline, CDR1 SNHLY and CDR2 FYNNEI. In DNA, the CDR3 is TGTGCCAGCAGTGAGGGCAGGAAGACTAACTATGGCTACACCTTC. Protein product: CASSEGRKTNYGYTF.

V is TRBV9 and J is TRBJ2-7; TRBD2 is a possible D gene (6 bases). This CDR3 spans 14 amino acids. Trimming removed 4 bases at V and 4 bases at J, with 15 bases between. CDR1 and CDR2 (germline): SGDLS, YYNGEE. CDR3: CASSLLPGDYEQYF. In DNA, the CDR3 is TGTGCCAGCAGCCTATTACCGGGGGATTACGAGCAGTACTTC.

Remarks on this clone: The junction shows a germline mismatch at one end, possibly a read error. V gene TRBV7-7 combines with J gene TRBJ2-5; D not certain. This CDR3 is 14 amino acids long. Germline V lookup: CDR1 SSHAT, CDR2 FNYEAQ (reference sequence). The CDR3 here is CASSVNPLGETQYF. The CDR3 DNA reads TGTGCTAGCAGCGTCAACCCCCTCGGGGAGACCCAGTACTTC.

The rearrangement links TRBV6-1 to TRBJ1-4, with D tentatively TRBD1 (5 bases). V was clipped by 7 bases and J by 4 bases, with 13 bases between them. This CDR3 is 14 amino acids long. Germline lookup yields CDR1 MNHNS and CDR2 SASEGT. The CDR3 coding sequence is TGTGCCAGCATCGAGCCGGGACTTAATGAAAAACTGTTTTTT. Its protein product is CASIEPGLNEKLFF.

The chain couples TRBV4-1 to TRBJ2-7; D call uncertain. From germline, CDR1 is MGHRA and CDR2 YSYEKL. The CDR3 is 16 residues long. V was cut by 0 bases and J by 2 bases, with 14 bases left in between. CDR3 protein: CASSQEIKLFAYEQYF. CDR3 nucleotide sequence: TGCGCCAGCAGCCAAGAGATAAAGCTTTTTGCCTACGAGCAGTACTTC.

The sample holds one count of this clone. The V and J genes are TRBV6-4 and TRBJ2-1; 13 nucleotides align to TRBD2. V lost 4 bases, J lost 3 bases, and 3 bases stayed unmatched. The CDR3 sequence is 16 residues long. The germline gives CDR1 MRHNA, CDR2 SNTAGT. The CDR3 spells CASSATSGRGYNEQFF. DNA of the CDR3: TGTGCCAGCAGTGCTACTAGCGGGAGGGGCTACAATGAGCAGTTCTTC.

This clone appeared a single time. The chain links TRBV6-1 to TRBJ1-5; no clear D gene. CDR3 length equals 13 residues. V lost 1 base, J lost 6 bases, and 7 bases lay in between. CDR1 is MNHNS, CDR2 SASEGT, per germline. The CDR3 region has the DNA TGTGCCAGCAGTGAAGTTATATCTCAGCCCCAGCATTTT. Translated: CASSEVISQPQHF.

The chain uses TRBV7-9 and TRBJ2-7; TRBD2 might be the D (5 bases). The V gene's germline CDR1 is SEHNR and CDR2 FQNEAQ (reference sequence). V was cut by 0 bases and J by 3 bases, with 15 bases left in between. This CDR3 spans 16 amino acids. The CDR3 protein is CASSLALERLIYEQYF. CDR3 nucleotide sequence: TGTGCCAGCAGCTTAGCCCTTGAGCGGTTGATCTACGAGCAGTACTTC.

This rearrangement joins TRBV5-5 to TRBJ2-7; D is perhaps TRBD1 (5 bases). Trimming cost V 0 bases and J 1 base, with 8 bases left between them. CDR1 and CDR2 (germline): SGHKS, YYEKEE (reference sequence). This CDR3 is 14 amino acids long. CDR3 sequence reads: CASSLVRQSYEQYF. CDR3 DNA: TGTGCCAGCAGCTTGGTTCGACAGTCCTACGAGCAGTACTTC.

The V gene is TRBV9, the J gene TRBJ1-1, with D perhaps matching TRBD1 (5 bases). The CDR3 contains 14 residues. The V and J ends lost 4 bases and 0 bases respectively, with 10 bases between them. Germline lookup yields CDR1 SGDLS and CDR2 YYNGEE. CDR3 DNA sequence: TGTGCCAGCAGCAGAAACAGGCTGAACACTGAAGCTTTCTTT. Amino acids: CASSRNRLNTEAFF. Filled out from reference TRBV9 and TRBJ1-1, the complete variable domain reads DSGVTQTPKHLITATGQRVTLRCSPRSGDLSVYWYQQSLDQGLQFLIQYYNGEERAKGNILERFSAQQFPDLHSELNLSSLELGDSALYFCASSRNRLNTEAFFGQGTRLTVV.